This T cell receptor beta chain was recovered during a study of T cells expressing NK-cell markers. Study-wide context: The eight sequenced donors comprised seven who were HCMV-seropositive and one who was seronegative.

The cDNA for TCR beta came from 5'RACE template switching with UMIs. TCRdb reanalyzed the 5' RACE reads and collapses them to one entry per CDR3 protein, without DNA. The repertoire table contains about 460,000 distinct CDR3 sequences. The CDR3 spans 14 residues. The germline V gene encodes CDR1 SGHNT and CDR2 YENEEA. The rearrangement links TRBV11-3 to TRBJ2-1; absent DNA, TCRdb's TRBD2 call cannot be checked. This clonotype originated in a woman aged 45-60 years in good health. The sequenced material came from blood T cells: a sorted CD56 or NKG2C T cell subset, CD4+ or CD8+ T cells, or bulk PBMC T cells (not recorded which). This CDR3 reads CASSLAGIVDEQFF.